This T cell receptor beta chain was observed in a study of monozygotic twins with cystic fibrosis. Profiled with immunoSEQ multiplex PCR; TCRdb holds only in-frame clones, not every one. This table holds roughly 35,000 clones, over 75% found once. Germline V lookup: CDR1 MNHEY, CDR2 SVGAGI. The CDR3 loop spans 16 amino acids. J gave up 9 bases and V 0 bases, and 8 bases lay outside the gene matches. The source of this sequence is a girl aged 2-15 years with cystic fibrosis. The sample taken for sequencing was blood. The chain uses TRBV6-5 and TRBJ2-1, with 10 positions matching TRBD1. CDR3 nucleotide sequence: TGTGCCAGCAGTTACTCATTCGACAGGGGGCTGGTTGAGCAGTTCTTC. It translates to CASSYSFDRGLVEQFF.